This T cell receptor beta chain is from a study of blood T cell repertoires in COVID-19. Germline V gene data show CDR1 as DFQATT and CDR2 as SNEGSKA (reference sequence). The CDR3 has 11 residues. V shed 4 bases and J shed 2 bases, with 5 bases lying between them. TCRdb's copy holds only in-frame clones and misses some; the assay was immunoSEQ multiplex PCR. The table includes roughly 150,000 clones, 90% detected once. This receptor was identified in a man aged 55-75 years with active or convalescent COVID-19. The sequenced sample consisted of peripheral blood. This chain links TRBV20-1 with TRBJ1-2; no firm D call. The CDR3 DNA reads TGCAGTGCTACGGTAAACTATGGCTACACCTTC. It yields the protein CSATVNYGYTF.